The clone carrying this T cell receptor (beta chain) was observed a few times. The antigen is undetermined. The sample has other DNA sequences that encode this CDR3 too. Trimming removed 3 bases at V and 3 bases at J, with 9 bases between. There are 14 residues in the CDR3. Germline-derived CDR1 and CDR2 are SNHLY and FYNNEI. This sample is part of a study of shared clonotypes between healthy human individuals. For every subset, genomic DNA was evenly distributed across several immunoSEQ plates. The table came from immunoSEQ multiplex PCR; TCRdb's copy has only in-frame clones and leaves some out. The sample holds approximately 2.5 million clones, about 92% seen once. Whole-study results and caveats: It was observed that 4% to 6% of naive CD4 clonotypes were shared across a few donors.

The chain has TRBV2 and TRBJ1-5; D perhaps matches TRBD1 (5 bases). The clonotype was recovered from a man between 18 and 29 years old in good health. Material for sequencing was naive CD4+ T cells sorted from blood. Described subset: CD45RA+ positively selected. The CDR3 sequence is CASSDRGSNQPQHF. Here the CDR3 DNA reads TGTGCCAGCAGTGATAGGGGCTCCAATCAGCCCCAGCATTTT.